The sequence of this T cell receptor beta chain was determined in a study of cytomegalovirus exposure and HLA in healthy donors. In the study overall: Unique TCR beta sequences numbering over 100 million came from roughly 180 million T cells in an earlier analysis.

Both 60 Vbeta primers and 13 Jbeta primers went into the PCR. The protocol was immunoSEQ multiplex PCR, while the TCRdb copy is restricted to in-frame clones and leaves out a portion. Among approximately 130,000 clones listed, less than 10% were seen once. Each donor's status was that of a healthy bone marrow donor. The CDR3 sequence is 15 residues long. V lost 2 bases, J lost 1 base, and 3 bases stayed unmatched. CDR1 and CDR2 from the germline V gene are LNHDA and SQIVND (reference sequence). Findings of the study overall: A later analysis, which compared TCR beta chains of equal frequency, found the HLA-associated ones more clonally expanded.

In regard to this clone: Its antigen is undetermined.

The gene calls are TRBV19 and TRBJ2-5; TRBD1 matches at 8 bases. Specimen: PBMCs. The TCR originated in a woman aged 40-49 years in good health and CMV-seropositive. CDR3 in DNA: TGTGCCAGTAGTATACCCGGACAGGGCCAAGAGACCCAGTACTTC. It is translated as CASSIPGQGQETQYF.